The next 28 T cell receptor beta chains were all read from a single sample in a study of blood T cell repertoires in COVID-19. Profiling relied on immunoSEQ multiplex PCR, and the TCRdb table lists in-frame clones only, not all of them. The profile covers more than 200,000 clones, with around 88% appearing a single time and about 1.3% taken by the ten largest. What was sequenced was peripheral blood. The receptors were sampled from a man older than 75 with acute or convalescent COVID-19.

The J gene is TRBJ1-4, the V gene TRBV4-2, with 8 bases matching TRBD1. The CDR3 is made up of 16 amino acids. V gave up 3 bases and J gave up 8 bases; unmatched junction bases: 11. Germline lookup yields CDR1 LGHNA and CDR2 YNFKEQ. CDR3 sequence reads: CASSHYPGGFNEKLFF. The CDR3 coding sequence is TGTGCCAGCAGCCACTACCCAGGGGGCTTTAACGAAAAACTGTTTTTT.

The chain carries TRBV7-6 and TRBJ2-5, with TRBD2 matching over 16 bases. CDR1 and CDR2 (germline): SGHVS, FNYEAQ. The CDR3 extends over 17 amino acids. The V and J ends lost 5 bases and 5 bases, in that order; junction bases with no gene match: 8. CDR3 sequence reads: CASSGEGLAGGLETQYF. The CDR3 DNA sequence: TGTGCCAGCAGCGGAGAGGGACTAGCGGGAGGGCTGGAGACCCAGTACTTC. Filled out from reference TRBV7-6 and TRBJ2-5, the complete variable domain reads GAGVSQSPRYKVTKRGQDVALRCDPISGHVSLYWYRQALGQGPEFLTYFNYEAQQDKSGLPNDRFSAERPEGSISTLTIQRTEQRDSAMYRCASSGEGLAGGLETQYFGPGTRLLVL.

J is TRBJ1-2 and V is TRBV10-3; D uncertain. CDR3 length: 12 residues. Germline lookup yields CDR1 ENHRY and CDR2 SYGVKD. Trimming left V 3 bases short and J 6 bases short, with 8 bases between. CDR3 sequence (DNA): TGTGCCATCAGTGAACGGGGAAATGGCTACACCTTC. Its translation is CAISERGNGYTF.

Concerning this clone itself: One end of the junction varies from germline; a read error may be responsible. The chain combines TRBV7-7 with TRBJ2-1, with D perhaps TRBD1 (5 bases). This CDR3 is built from 13 residues. Germline lookup yields CDR1 SSHAT and CDR2 FNYEAQ (reference sequence). Written as DNA, the CDR3 is TGTGCTAGCAGCCTTGACAGCTACAATGAGCAGTTCTTC. It specifies CASSLDSYNEQFF.

The genes are TRBV7-2 and TRBJ2-2; the D is unclear. The CDR3 covers 13 residues. The ends were cut back, 6 bases at V and 0 bases at J, with 5 bases in the middle. Germline loops: CDR1 SGHTA, CDR2 FQGNSA. CDR3 sequence reads: CASSFTNTGELFF. CDR3 in DNA: TGTGCCAGCAGTTTCACGAACACCGGGGAGCTGTTTTTT.

The J gene is TRBJ2-7, the V gene TRBV18; 12 bases are a match to TRBD1. Germline-derived CDR1 and CDR2 are KGHSH and LQKENI. The CDR3 runs to 15 residues. V was pared by 3 bases and J by 6 bases, with 6 bases of the junction left unmatched. CDR3 nucleotide sequence: TGTGCCAGCTCACCCTCGGGACAGGGGGCTGGCGAGCAGTACTTC. Protein: CASSPSGQGAGEQYF.

This chain links TRBV7-3 with TRBJ2-2, with D perhaps matching TRBD2 (5 bases). V was cut by 5 bases and J by 5 bases, with 12 bases left in between. The germline V gene encodes CDR1 SGHTA and CDR2 FQGTGA. CDR3 size: 14 residues. The CDR3 is CASSRGLETGELFF. In DNA form, the CDR3 reads TGTGCCAGCAGCCGTGGACTGGAAACCGGGGAGCTGTTTTTT.

J is TRBJ1-2 and V is TRBV12-3 or TRBV12-4; 7 nucleotides line up with TRBD1. The CDR3 extends over 13 amino acids. The V segment lost 6 bases and the J segment 2 bases; nucleotides outside the gene matches: 3. CDR3 DNA sequence: TGTGCCAGCAGATCGACAGGGAACTATGGCTACACCTTC. Protein product: CASRSTGNYGYTF.

This chain joins TRBV7-9 and TRBJ2-7; D may be TRBD1 (5 bases). The ends were cut back, 0 bases at V and 2 bases at J, with 11 bases in the middle. The CDR3 length is 15 residues. Per the germline V gene, CDR1 is SEHNR and CDR2 is FQNEAQ (reference sequence). DNA of the CDR3: TGTGCCAGCAGCTTAGCTTCATCAGGGACCTACGAGCAGTACTTC. Its translation: CASSLASSGTYEQYF. Variable domain in full (rest from reference TRBV7-9 and TRBJ2-7): DTGVSQNPRHKITKRGQNVTFRCDPISEHNRLYWYRQTLGQGPEFLTYFQNEAQLEKSRLLSDRFSAERPKGSFSTLEIQRTEQGDSAMYLCASSLASSGTYEQYFGPGTRLTVT.

The chain recombines TRBV7-3 with TRBJ2-7; 8 bases align to TRBD1. The CDR3 extends over 15 amino acids. Germline loops: CDR1 SGHTA, CDR2 FQGTGA. With V trimmed by 0 bases and J by 5 bases, 6 bases remained unmatched. CDR3 protein: CASSLTGDRINEQYF. The CDR3 DNA reads as TGTGCCAGCAGCTTAACTGGGGACAGGATCAACGAGCAGTACTTC.

The chain is built from TRBV18 and TRBJ1-5; TRBD1 agrees at 11 bases. The CDR3 is 16 residues long. V trimming: 3 bases; J trimming: 6 bases; junction bases outside the gene matches: 7. Germline loops: CDR1 KGHSH, CDR2 LQKENI. The CDR3 region has the DNA TGTGCCAGCTCACCCGGGACAGGGGGTTCGGGTCAGCCCCAGCATTTT. Residues: CASSPGTGGSGQPQHF.

The chain uses TRBV10-3 and TRBJ2-2, with 11 positions matching TRBD1. Germline loops: CDR1 ENHRY, CDR2 SYGVKD. J gave up 1 base and V 10 bases, and 2 bases lay outside the gene matches. CDR3 length equals 14 residues. Written as DNA, the CDR3 is TGTGCCACGGGACAGGGGGTGAACACCGGGGAGCTGTTTTTT. This sequence encodes CATGQGVNTGELFF.

The V gene is TRBV7-2, the J gene TRBJ2-5; 14 bases line up with TRBD2. CDR3 length: 16 amino acids. Germline V gives CDR1 SGHTA, CDR2 FQGNSA. The J segment lost 5 bases and the V segment lost 5 bases, leaving 7 bases of the junction unmatched. Written as DNA, the CDR3 is TGTGCCAGCAGCAACAGACTAGCGGGGGGGCAGGAGACCCAGTACTTC. It yields the protein CASSNRLAGGQETQYF. The entire variable domain, with the rest obtained from reference TRBV7-2 and TRBJ2-5, is as follows: GAGVSQSPSNKVTEKGKDVELRCDPISGHTALYWYRQSLGQGLEFLIYFQGNSAPDKSGLPSDRFSAERTGGSVSTLTIQRTQQEDSAVYLCASSNRLAGGQETQYFGPGTRLLVL.

The J gene is TRBJ1-3, the V gene TRBV25-1; 10 bases agree with TRBD1. CDR1 and CDR2 from the germline V gene are MGHDK and SYGVNS. V was clipped by 5 bases and J by 7 bases; unmatched bases: 14. The CDR3 is 17 residues long. The CDR3 coding sequence is TGTGCCAGCAGTATTGGTGGGACAGGGGTTATCGGGAACACCATATATTTT. Amino acids: CASSIGGTGVIGNTIYF.

The chain employs TRBV27 and TRBJ2-1, with D perhaps matching TRBD1 (5 bases). V dropped 6 bases and J dropped 4 bases, with 16 bases sitting between them. Germline V CDR1 and CDR2: MNHEY, SMNVEV (reference sequence). The CDR3 runs to 15 residues. This CDR3 is CASRQTATKYNEQFF. For the CDR3, the DNA is TGTGCCAGCAGACAGACAGCAACTAAGTACAATGAGCAGTTCTTC.

This chain connects TRBV4-3 to TRBJ2-3; 10 nucleotides agree with TRBD2. This CDR3 is built from 16 residues. Germline loops: CDR1 LGHNA, CDR2 YSLEER. After removal of 0 bases from V and 7 bases from J, the junction contained 7 bases not matched to a gene. CDR3 protein: CASSQDSASGSHTQYF. CDR3 in DNA: TGCGCCAGCAGCCAAGATTCGGCTAGCGGGAGCCATACGCAGTATTTT.

The V and J genes are TRBV19 and TRBJ2-2, with 11 positions matching TRBD2. CDR1 and CDR2 from the germline V gene are LNHDA and SQIVND (reference sequence). The V and J ends lost 1 base and 6 bases, in that order; junction bases with no gene match: 7. There are 17 residues in the CDR3. CDR3 nucleotides: TGTGCCAGTAGTATAGGTAGCGGGAGGGCCGGGGCCGGGGAGCTGTTTTTT. Translation gives CASSIGSGRAGAGELFF. The whole variable domain, filled in from reference TRBV19 and TRBJ2-2, reads DGGITQSPKYLFRKEGQNVTLSCEQNLNHDAMYWYRQDPGQGLRLIYYSQIVNDFQKGDIAEGYSVSREKKESFPLTVTSAQKNPTAFYLCASSIGSGRAGAGELFFGEGSRLTVL.

The V gene is TRBV29-1, the J gene TRBJ1-1, with 9 nucleotides matching TRBD1. Germline V gene lookup returns CDR1 SQVTM and CDR2 ANQGSEA. With V trimmed by 5 bases and J by 6 bases, 7 bases remained unmatched. The CDR3 contains 13 residues. The CDR3 sequence: CSVSLGQGPEAFF. CDR3 bases: TGCAGCGTTAGCCTCGGACAGGGGCCTGAAGCTTTCTTT.

Notes on this clone: One junction end disagrees with the germline gene, perhaps due to a read error. The rearrangement joins TRBV2 to TRBJ2-3; 7 nucleotides align to TRBD1. In germline, CDR1 is SNHLY, CDR2 FYNNEI. The CDR3 has 15 residues. This CDR3 is CASREGQGVWDTQYF. Here the CDR3 DNA reads TGTGCCAGCAGGGAAGGGCAGGGGGTTTGGGATACGCAGTATTTT. Filled out from reference TRBV2 and TRBJ2-3, the complete variable domain reads EPEVTQTPSHQVTQMGQEVILRCVPISNHLYFYWYRQILGQKVEFLVSFYNNEISEKSEIFDDQFSVERPDGSNFTLKIRSTKLEDSAMYFCASREGQGVWDTQYFGPGTRLTVL.

The chain uses TRBV5-4 and TRBJ2-1; TRBD2 aligns across 16 bases. Germline loops: CDR1 SGHNT, CDR2 YYREEE (reference sequence). After removal of 0 bases from V and 7 bases from J, the junction contained 13 bases not matched to a gene. The CDR3 length is 20 residues. The CDR3 region is CASSLGLGLAGGIQQNEQFF. The CDR3 nucleotides are TGTGCCAGCAGCTTGGGATTGGGACTAGCGGGGGGGATACAACAGAATGAGCAGTTCTTC.

This rearrangement joins TRBV11-1 to TRBJ2-3, with D tentatively TRBD2 (5 bases). This CDR3 has 16 residues. Germline loops: CDR1 SGHAT, CDR2 FQDESV (reference sequence). Trimming cost V 5 bases and J 0 bases, with 15 bases left between them. The CDR3 DNA reads TGTGCCAGCAGCATAAATCCTAGCAGTAGCACAGATACGCAGTATTTT. It codes for CASSINPSSSTDTQYF.

The chain employs TRBV19 and TRBJ2-1; TRBD2 is a possible D gene (6 bases). Trimming removed 2 bases at V and 7 bases at J, with 9 bases between. CDR3 length equals 13 residues. Germline V gene sequence: CDR1 LNHDA, CDR2 SQIVND (reference sequence). CDR3 nucleotide sequence: TGTGCCAGTAGTATACAACTAGCAAATGAGCAGTTCTTC. Its protein product is CASSIQLANEQFF.

The rearrangement links TRBV7-3 to TRBJ2-1; 8 bases agree with TRBD2. CDR3 length equals 14 residues. CDR1 and CDR2 (germline): SGHTA, FQGTGA. Trimming took 3 bases from V and 7 from J; bases not matched to a gene: 5. The CDR3 DNA is TGTGCCAGCAGCTTGTCGGGGGGGCCAAATGAGCAGTTCTTC. It translates to CASSLSGGPNEQFF.

The chain carries TRBV6-6 and TRBJ2-3, with 7 bases that match TRBD1. Germline lookup yields CDR1 MNHNY and CDR2 SVGAGI (reference sequence). V trimming: 11 bases; J trimming: 5 bases; junction bases outside the gene matches: 13. The CDR3 length is 14 residues. The CDR3 bases are TGTGCCCTTAGGGACAGCGGAAGTATAGATACGCAGTATTTT. The encoded protein is CALRDSGSIDTQYF.

The CDR3, as DNA: TGTGCCAGCAGTTACTCGCGGGTAAAAGAGACCCAGTACTTC. It is translated as CASSYSRVKETQYF. This chain connects TRBV6-2 or TRBV6-3 to TRBJ2-5, with a possible D match to TRBD2 (5 bases). This CDR3 is built from 14 residues. V gave up 0 bases and J gave up 3 bases, with 8 bases separating them. Germline CDR1 is MNHEY and CDR2 is SVGEGT.

This clone was seen only a few times. V is TRBV15 and J is TRBJ1-6; TRBD1 is a possible D gene (6 bases). Trimming took 0 bases from V and 10 from J, leaving 13 bases between them. The germline gives CDR1 LNHNV, CDR2 YYDKDF (reference sequence). This CDR3 region has 15 residues. The CDR3 region has the DNA TGTGCCACCAGCAGAGATCGGGGGGCAGGGTCACCCCTCCACTTT. As protein: CATSRDRGAGSPLHF.

The chain combines TRBV15 with TRBJ1-5; possible D gene TRBD1, 5 bases. The CDR3 sequence is 14 residues long. Germline CDR1 is LNHNV and CDR2 is YYDKDF (reference sequence). The V gene lost 4 bases and the J gene lost 2 bases, with 9 bases spanning the gap. The CDR3 here is CATSTGGGNQPQHF. CDR3 in DNA: TGTGCCACCAGCACGGGAGGGGGCAATCAGCCCCAGCATTTT.

The V and J genes are TRBV4-3 and TRBJ1-1; no reliable D call. This CDR3 region has 16 residues. Germline CDR1 and CDR2: LGHNA and YSLEER. Trimming pared 0 bases from V and 6 bases from J, leaving 17 bases between. The CDR3 loop reads CASSQDPPSIVAEAFF. In DNA, the CDR3 is TGCGCCAGCAGCCAAGATCCTCCGTCAATTGTAGCTGAAGCTTTCTTT.